A selection of T cell receptor beta chains follows, all from one sample in a study of T cells after yellow fever vaccination. From the 5' RACE reads, TCRdb called clonotypes with MiXCR, one entry per CDR3 protein. The sample holds 400,000 or so distinct CDR3 sequences, over 15% seen once. The specimen comprised PBMCs, sampled before the yellow fever booster vaccination. The receptors were sampled from a young man who received the YFV17D yellow fever vaccine. The CDR3 runs from the conserved cysteine through the conserved F or W. The order of the fields is V gene, J gene, CDR3 protein.

>TRBV11-3|TRBJ2-3
CASSLGTADTQYF
>TRBV6-2/TRBV6-3|TRBJ2-7
CASEQQGRGYEQYF
>TRBV6-5|TRBJ1-2
CASTTAIRGDNYGYTF
>TRBV7-2|TRBJ1-4
CASSLNQAGTREKLFF
>TRBV12-3/TRBV12-4|TRBJ1-2
CASTPLAGALAGGYTF
>TRBV9|TRBJ1-1
CASSGDGTVNTEAFF
>TRBV5-1|TRBJ1-1
CASSLGRDGEAFF
>TRBV5-1|TRBJ1-6
CASSKGTGNSTPLHF
>TRBV24-1|TRBJ2-2
CATSDYGTGFNTGELFF
>TRBV6-5|TRBJ2-5
CASRTSLETQYF
>TRBV6-1|TRBJ1-4
CASWDWTGNEKLFF
>TRBV7-2|TRBJ1-2
CASSLRQANGYTF
>TRBV4-1|TRBJ2-2
CASSQDRSSANTGELFF
>TRBV12-3/TRBV12-4|TRBJ2-7
CASSFEDLYSYEQYF
>TRBV11-2|TRBJ2-3
CASSSRALRDTQYF
>TRBV12-3/TRBV12-4|TRBJ2-1
CASSLASNRGKGEQFF
>TRBV29-1|TRBJ2-2
CSVHHRGQGGELFF
>TRBV7-2|TRBJ2-1
CASSLVGAGGYNEQFF
>TRBV7-3|TRBJ2-5
CASSLNAAGGKETQYF
>TRBV7-3|TRBJ2-2
CASSPTGLEELFF
>TRBV5-1|TRBJ1-2
CASSLAAGTGPGGYTF
>TRBV7-8|TRBJ2-7
CASSPTSGSSYEQYF
>TRBV18|TRBJ2-7
CASSPSGVDYEQYF
>TRBV27|TRBJ2-3
CASSRWDRRGWTQYF
>TRBV5-1|TRBJ2-3
CASSLGLAGEVDTQYF
>TRBV15|TRBJ2-5
CATSRVFRKETQYF
>TRBV6-5|TRBJ2-3
CASSPLFTSTDTQYF
>TRBV5-1|TRBJ1-6
CASSTGGTGERLHF
>TRBV27|TRBJ1-2
CASSFNGHPNYGYTF
>TRBV6-4|TRBJ1-1
CASSAQTGGITEAFF
>TRBV5-1|TRBJ2-5
CASSLPAGGSQETQYF
>TRBV4-3|TRBJ2-2
CASSQDQNSRSNTGELFF
>TRBV12-3/TRBV12-4|TRBJ2-5
CASRERGLKTQYF
>TRBV6-2/TRBV6-3|TRBJ2-7
CASTSPPGAGYEQYF
>TRBV27|TRBJ2-1
CASSGVGVHGNEQFF
>TRBV5-1|TRBJ1-6
CASSGGQGLPSPLHF
>TRBV7-3|TRBJ2-1
CASSFSGQGADEQFF
>TRBV18|TRBJ2-6
CASSHGSSGANVLTF
>TRBV9|TRBJ1-2
CASSVSPGLYGYTF
>TRBV18|TRBJ1-2
CASSLGTVNYGYTF
>TRBV18|TRBJ2-3
CASSSKRTVDTQYF
>TRBV4-3|TRBJ2-4
CASSYTSGIQYF
>TRBV27|TRBJ2-3
CASSRYRGGGTDTQYF
>TRBV29-1|TRBJ2-2
CSVEAAANTGELFF
>TRBV28|TRBJ2-5
CASSSELRETQYF
>TRBV7-2|TRBJ2-5
CASSLRAVVLARETQYF
>TRBV29-1|TRBJ1-1
CSARRGTGTVEAFF
>TRBV20-1|TRBJ2-5
CSAQKLAGGQAETQYF
>TRBV12-3/TRBV12-4|TRBJ1-1
CASSLTLTRGAAFF
>TRBV7-9|TRBJ2-3
CASSQTVTTDTQYF
>TRBV10-3|TRBJ1-5
CAIKPQLNQPQHF
>TRBV20-1|TRBJ2-4
CSAVTTVAKNIQYF
>TRBV20-1|TRBJ2-5
CSARNHAPQETQYF